These T cell receptor beta chains were read from a single sample in a study of circulating and synovial CD4+ cells in juvenile arthritis. Sequencing was performed with immunoSEQ multiplex PCR; in TCRdb, only in-frame clones are kept and a portion is missing. The sample lists around 15,000 clones, under 95% seen once, with approximately 0.71% in the top ten. Sequences were obtained from CD4+ T cells from blood. The receptors were gathered from a human donor with juvenile idiopathic arthritis. The CDR3 runs from the conserved cysteine through the conserved F or W. Each record gives: D gene, J gene, clone size, V gene, CDR3 DNA, CDR3 protein. D genes are given only for firm matches. Not all rows give a size; the values are once, few, many and, for expanded clones, a class.

d_gene: .; j_gene: TRBJ1-1; abundance: .; v_gene: TRBV7-3; CDR3nt: TGTGCCAGCAGCTTGTCGCCGGGGAACACTGAAGCTTTCTTT; CDR3aa: CASSLSPGNTEAFF
d_gene: TRBD1; j_gene: TRBJ1-5; abundance: .; v_gene: TRBV18; CDR3nt: TGTGCCAGCTCACCCAACACAGGGGTATCAAATCAGCCCCAGCATTTT; CDR3aa: CASSPNTGVSNQPQHF
d_gene: .; j_gene: TRBJ1-3; abundance: .; v_gene: TRBV5-5; CDR3nt: TGTGCCAGCAGCTTGTTAGACACCTCGAGCTCTGGAAACACCATATATTTT; CDR3aa: CASSLLDTSSSGNTIYF
d_gene: TRBD2; j_gene: TRBJ2-7; abundance: .; v_gene: TRBV7-9; CDR3nt: TGTGCCAGCGGCGGGGGGGCCAAGTCGCACGAGCAGTACTTC; CDR3aa: CASGGGAKSHEQYF
d_gene: .; j_gene: TRBJ1-6; abundance: .; v_gene: TRBV28; CDR3nt: TGTGCCAGCACACAACCCCGTTCACCCCTCCACTTT; CDR3aa: CASTQPRSPLHF
d_gene: TRBD2; j_gene: TRBJ2-2; abundance: .; v_gene: TRBV7-3; CDR3nt: TGTGCCAGCAGCCCAAGCCGGGACTATGCGTTGGCCGGGGAGCTGTTTTTT; CDR3aa: CASSPSRDYALAGELFF
d_gene: TRBD2; j_gene: TRBJ2-3; abundance: .; v_gene: TRBV19; CDR3nt: TGTGCCAGTAGTACTATACTAGCGGGAGGAAGGAGGGCCACAGATACGCAGTATTTT; CDR3aa: CASSTILAGGRRATDTQYF
d_gene: .; j_gene: TRBJ1-2; abundance: .; v_gene: TRBV28; CDR3nt: TGTGCCAGCAGAAGAGATGTCTATGGCTACACCTTC; CDR3aa: CASRRDVYGYTF
d_gene: TRBD1; j_gene: TRBJ2-5; abundance: .; v_gene: TRBV18; CDR3nt: TGTGCCAGCTCACCACGTCCAGGGGGCGCCGAGACCCAGTACTTC; CDR3aa: CASSPRPGGAETQYF
d_gene: TRBD1; j_gene: TRBJ1-4; abundance: .; v_gene: TRBV7-8; CDR3nt: TGTGCCAGCAGCTTAGCGAAGGGACAGGGTCGGAATGAAAAACTGTTTTTT; CDR3aa: CASSLAKGQGRNEKLFF
d_gene: TRBD1; j_gene: TRBJ1-5; abundance: .; v_gene: TRBV30; CDR3nt: TGTGCCTGGAGTGTACCCGGGACAGGGGGCCGGGGGAGAGAGCCCCAGCATTTT; CDR3aa: CAWSVPGTGGRGREPQHF
d_gene: .; j_gene: TRBJ1-5; abundance: .; v_gene: TRBV28; CDR3nt: TGTGCCAGCAGCAACCGGGACTTAAAACGGAGCAATCAGCCCCAGCATTTT; CDR3aa: CASSNRDLKRSNQPQHF
d_gene: .; j_gene: TRBJ1-4; abundance: .; v_gene: TRBV4-3; CDR3nt: TGCGCCAGCAGCCAAGGGACAATTAATGAAAAACTGTTTTTT; CDR3aa: CASSQGTINEKLFF
d_gene: TRBD1; j_gene: TRBJ1-2; abundance: .; v_gene: TRBV5-1; CDR3nt: TGCGCCAGCAGCTTGGAGGGACAGATCTATGGCTACACCTTC; CDR3aa: CASSLEGQIYGYTF
d_gene: TRBD1; j_gene: TRBJ2-4; abundance: once; v_gene: TRBV2; CDR3nt: TGTGCCAGCAGTTATACAGGGGTGGGCATTCAGTACTTC; CDR3aa: CASSYTGVGIQYF
d_gene: .; j_gene: TRBJ1-1; abundance: .; v_gene: TRBV7-9; CDR3nt: TGTGCCAGCAGCTTAGCACAGGCTGAAGCTTTCTTT; CDR3aa: CASSLAQAEAFF
d_gene: .; j_gene: TRBJ2-2; abundance: .; v_gene: TRBV2; CDR3nt: TGTGCCAGCAGGGCGTTGCGCGGGGCTGGCGGGGAGCTGTTTTTT; CDR3aa: CASRALRGAGGELFF
d_gene: .; j_gene: TRBJ1-6; abundance: .; v_gene: TRBV19; CDR3nt: TGTGCCAGTAGTATGGAGTTTAGATCACCCCTCCACTTT; CDR3aa: CASSMEFRSPLHF
d_gene: .; j_gene: TRBJ1-2; abundance: .; v_gene: TRBV9; CDR3nt: TGTGCCAGCAGCGTAGTTGCGGGGGGGAATTATGGCTACACCTTC; CDR3aa: CASSVVAGGNYGYTF
d_gene: TRBD1; j_gene: TRBJ1-2; abundance: .; v_gene: TRBV7-8; CDR3nt: TGTGCCAGCAGCTTAGGGACAGGGGGAAGCTATGGCTACACCTTC; CDR3aa: CASSLGTGGSYGYTF
d_gene: .; j_gene: TRBJ2-7; abundance: .; v_gene: TRBV11-2; CDR3nt: TGTGCCAGCAGCTTTATCAGGGCTTGGTCCTACGAGCAGTACTTC; CDR3aa: CASSFIRAWSYEQYF
d_gene: TRBD1; j_gene: TRBJ1-1; abundance: .; v_gene: TRBV27; CDR3nt: TGTGCCAGCAGTAAACGGGGACAGGGGACTGAAGCTTTCTTT; CDR3aa: CASSKRGQGTEAFF
d_gene: .; j_gene: TRBJ1-1; abundance: .; v_gene: TRBV10-3; CDR3nt: TGTGCCATCAGTGTCGGGACACCGAACACTGAAGCTTTCTTT; CDR3aa: CAISVGTPNTEAFF
d_gene: .; j_gene: TRBJ2-7; abundance: .; v_gene: TRBV28; CDR3nt: TGTGCCAGCAGCCACACGACAGCGAGCTCCTACGAGCAGTACTTC; CDR3aa: CASSHTTASSYEQYF
d_gene: .; j_gene: TRBJ1-2; abundance: .; v_gene: TRBV5-4; CDR3nt: TGTGCCAGCAGCTTGCGGCAGGGCCTGGACTACACCTTC; CDR3aa: CASSLRQGLDYTF
d_gene: .; j_gene: TRBJ2-5; abundance: .; v_gene: TRBV7-2; CDR3nt: TGTGCCAGCAGCAAAAGCCGGGACACCCAAGAGACCCAGTACTTC; CDR3aa: CASSKSRDTQETQYF
d_gene: TRBD1; j_gene: TRBJ1-4; abundance: .; v_gene: TRBV11-2; CDR3nt: TGTGCCAGCAGCCCCACCGAAGGACAGGTTAATGAAAAACTGTTTTTT; CDR3aa: CASSPTEGQVNEKLFF
d_gene: .; j_gene: TRBJ2-7; abundance: .; v_gene: TRBV28; CDR3nt: TGTGCCAGCAGTTGGCGGATCTACGAGCAGTACTTC; CDR3aa: CASSWRIYEQYF
d_gene: TRBD1; j_gene: TRBJ1-6; abundance: .; v_gene: TRBV27; CDR3nt: TGTGCCAGCAGTCCGCGGACAGGGAGCTCCTATAATTCCCCCCTCCACTTT; CDR3aa: CASSPRTGSSYNSPLHF
d_gene: TRBD2; j_gene: TRBJ2-3; abundance: .; v_gene: TRBV4-3; CDR3nt: TGCGCCAGCAGCCAGACTAGCGGGGGAGGCACAGATACGCAGTATTTT; CDR3aa: CASSQTSGGGTDTQYF
d_gene: TRBD2; j_gene: TRBJ2-3; abundance: .; v_gene: TRBV4-3; CDR3nt: TGCGCCAGCAGCTCAGCGGGGGGGCCAGATACGCAGTATTTT; CDR3aa: CASSSAGGPDTQYF
d_gene: TRBD2; j_gene: TRBJ2-7; abundance: .; v_gene: TRBV4-3; CDR3nt: TGCGCCAGCAGCCAAGATCGGGCTAGCGGGAGCGTTTACGAGCAGTACTTC; CDR3aa: CASSQDRASGSVYEQYF
d_gene: .; j_gene: TRBJ1-1; abundance: .; v_gene: TRBV6-6; CDR3nt: TGTGCCAGCAGCTTACAGCTTGAAGCTTTCTTT; CDR3aa: CASSLQLEAFF
d_gene: .; j_gene: TRBJ2-5; abundance: .; v_gene: TRBV4-1; CDR3nt: TGCGCCAGCAGCCTAGGAGGTTACCAAGAGACCCAGTACTTC; CDR3aa: CASSLGGYQETQYF
d_gene: .; j_gene: TRBJ2-7; abundance: few; v_gene: TRBV19; CDR3nt: TGTGCCAGTAGTATAGATGGACATCCCCTCCTCTACGAGCAGTACTTC; CDR3aa: CASSIDGHPLLYEQYF
d_gene: .; j_gene: TRBJ1-2; abundance: .; v_gene: TRBV7-2; CDR3nt: TGTGCCAGCAGCTTAGGTCTGGCACAGGCTTTCTATGGCTACACCTTC; CDR3aa: CASSLGLAQAFYGYTF
d_gene: .; j_gene: TRBJ2-1; abundance: .; v_gene: TRBV7-2; CDR3nt: TGTGCCAGCAGCTTAGAATTCGCAGGCTACAATGAGCAGTTCTTC; CDR3aa: CASSLEFAGYNEQFF
d_gene: TRBD1; j_gene: TRBJ1-3; abundance: .; v_gene: TRBV4-3; CDR3nt: TGCGCCAGCAGCCAAGGGACAGGGATCGGAAACACCATATATTTT; CDR3aa: CASSQGTGIGNTIYF
d_gene: TRBD1; j_gene: TRBJ2-7; abundance: .; v_gene: TRBV6-5; CDR3nt: TGTGCCAGCAGTGGCCGGGACAGGGGTCACGAGCAGTACTTC; CDR3aa: CASSGRDRGHEQYF
d_gene: TRBD2; j_gene: TRBJ2-1; abundance: .; v_gene: TRBV4-3; CDR3nt: TGCGCCAGCAGCCAAGATGATAGCGGGAGCTCCTACAATGAGCAGTTCTTC; CDR3aa: CASSQDDSGSSYNEQFF
d_gene: .; j_gene: TRBJ2-7; abundance: once; v_gene: TRBV19; CDR3nt: TGCGCCAGTAGTGCTAGACCGGGACACAGCTCCTACGAGCAGTACTTC; CDR3aa: CASSARPGHSSYEQYF
d_gene: TRBD1; j_gene: TRBJ1-2; abundance: .; v_gene: TRBV9; CDR3nt: TGTGCCAGCAGCACCGGGACAGTCTATGGCTACACCTTC; CDR3aa: CASSTGTVYGYTF
d_gene: TRBD2; j_gene: TRBJ2-1; abundance: .; v_gene: TRBV2; CDR3nt: TGTGCCAGCGGGAAAGGACTAGCGACGTACAATGAGCAGTTCTTC; CDR3aa: CASGKGLATYNEQFF
d_gene: .; j_gene: TRBJ1-1; abundance: .; v_gene: TRBV11-2; CDR3nt: TGTGCCAGCAGCTTAAACGGGAAGGGAGCTTTCTTT; CDR3aa: CASSLNGKGAFF
d_gene: TRBD1; j_gene: TRBJ2-7; abundance: .; v_gene: TRBV27; CDR3nt: TGTGCCAGCAGTTCATGGACAGGGGACCTGGAGCAGTACTTC; CDR3aa: CASSSWTGDLEQYF
d_gene: TRBD1; j_gene: TRBJ1-2; abundance: .; v_gene: TRBV7-9; CDR3nt: TGTGCCAGCAGCCGATCGGACAGGGGGAAGTATGGCTACACCTTC; CDR3aa: CASSRSDRGKYGYTF
d_gene: TRBD1; j_gene: TRBJ2-7; abundance: .; v_gene: TRBV11-2; CDR3nt: TGTGCCAGCAGCTCGGGACAGGGGGACGTCGAGCAGTACTTC; CDR3aa: CASSSGQGDVEQYF
d_gene: .; j_gene: TRBJ1-4; abundance: .; v_gene: TRBV5-3; CDR3nt: TGTGCCAGAAGCTTGCACAAACGCCTTGATAATGAAAAACTGTTTTTT; CDR3aa: CARSLHKRLDNEKLFF
d_gene: .; j_gene: TRBJ2-7; abundance: .; v_gene: TRBV11-2; CDR3nt: TGTGCCAGCAGCTTACAGGGTTTTCGGACCTACGAGCAGTACTTC; CDR3aa: CASSLQGFRTYEQYF
d_gene: .; j_gene: TRBJ2-2; abundance: .; v_gene: TRBV18; CDR3nt: TGTGCCAGCTCACCACCGGGACTCAACACCGGGGAGCTGTTTTTT; CDR3aa: CASSPPGLNTGELFF
d_gene: .; j_gene: TRBJ2-2; abundance: .; v_gene: TRBV27; CDR3nt: TGTGCCAGCAGCCTCGAGATCTCCGGGGAGCTGTTTTTT; CDR3aa: CASSLEISGELFF
d_gene: TRBD2; j_gene: TRBJ2-5; abundance: .; v_gene: TRBV15; CDR3nt: TGTGCCACCAGCAGATCTCTGGGGGCGGGGGGTAAGACCCAGTACTTC; CDR3aa: CATSRSLGAGGKTQYF
d_gene: .; j_gene: TRBJ1-5; abundance: .; v_gene: TRBV9; CDR3nt: TGTGCCAGCAGCGTACCGGGGGGGGTCATCGACAATCAGCCCCAGCATTTT; CDR3aa: CASSVPGGVIDNQPQHF
d_gene: .; j_gene: TRBJ1-2; abundance: .; v_gene: TRBV30; CDR3nt: TGTGCCTGGGCCAGGGGTATCTATGGCTACACCTTC; CDR3aa: CAWARGIYGYTF
d_gene: .; j_gene: TRBJ2-3; abundance: .; v_gene: TRBV9; CDR3nt: TGTGCCAGCAGCCCAAGTAGGGGCACTACTAGCACAGATACGCAGTATTTT; CDR3aa: CASSPSRGTTSTDTQYF
d_gene: .; j_gene: TRBJ1-2; abundance: .; v_gene: TRBV6-6; CDR3nt: TGTGCCAGCAGCCGTCCGACAGAGGCTAACTATGGCTACACCTTC; CDR3aa: CASSRPTEANYGYTF
d_gene: TRBD1; j_gene: TRBJ1-6; abundance: .; v_gene: TRBV7-2; CDR3nt: TGTGCCAGCAGCTTAGACGGTAAACCCGACAGGGAGAATTCACCCCTCCACTTT; CDR3aa: CASSLDGKPDRENSPLHF